One sample yielded the 11 T cell receptor beta chains listed below, sequenced in a study of post-analysis software for immune sequencing data. Points from the study as a whole: Four or five TRBV segments (TRBV5-6, TRBV5-1 and TRBV20-1 among them) occurred more frequently in patients than in controls.

The antigens for these receptors are not known. Unique molecular identifiers had been added to the TCR beta cDNA libraries. TCRdb analysed the PCR reads with MiXCR anew, one entry per CDR3 protein. This table has 600,000 to 750,000 distinct CDR3 sequences, 55% to 70% appearing once. Sequenced sample: blood. The receptor source for this set is a girl aged 2 to 10 with multiple sclerosis.

The genes are TRBV7-6 and TRBJ2-4; perhaps TRBD2 as D (6 bases). The end of the DNA aligns better with TRBJ2-7, so the J call may be wrong. This CDR3 has 16 residues. The germline V gene encodes CDR1 SGHVS and CDR2 FNYEAQ. The CDR3 reads CASSLGGANGAYEQYF. The CDR3 region has the DNA TGTGCCAGCAGCTTAGGCGGGGCCAATGGGGCCTACGAGCAGTACTTC.

This rearrangement joins TRBV2 to TRBJ2-1; D is ambiguous. Germline-derived CDR1 and CDR2 are SNHLY and FYNNEI. The CDR3 consists of 16 residues. V lost 8 bases, J lost 6 bases, and 23 bases lay in between. As DNA, the CDR3 is TGTGCCAGCCTTTTTGACGCTCTGAAGCCCGGCAATGAGCAGTTCTTC. It translates to CASLFDALKPGNEQFF.

V gene TRBV2 combines with J gene TRBJ2-1; tentatively, D is TRBD2 (5 bases). The CDR3 is made up of 13 amino acids. V was trimmed by 4 bases and J by 5 bases, leaving 9 bases between them. CDR1 and CDR2 (germline): SNHLY, FYNNEI. The CDR3 here is CASSAGLHNEQFF. The CDR3 nucleotides read TGTGCCAGCAGTGCAGGACTTCACAATGAGCAGTTCTTC.

As DNA, the CDR3 is TGTGCCAGCAGCCCCACTAGCGGGAGTATCTCACAGTTCTTC. Translated, it gives CASSPTSGSISQFF. The chain uses TRBV7-2 and TRBJ2-1; 11 nucleotides match TRBD2. The CDR3 is 14 residues long. Trimming removed 5 bases from V and 13 bases from J; junction bases left unmatched: 10. Germline V gene lookup returns CDR1 SGHTA and CDR2 FQGNSA.

This rearrangement joins TRBV20-1 to TRBJ1-6; weak D call: TRBD1 (6 bases). The germline CDR1 and CDR2 sequences are DFQATT and SNEGSKA (reference sequence). V shed 6 bases and J shed 1 base, with 19 bases lying between them. The CDR3 runs to 17 residues. The CDR3 sequence: CSAPRGGGGSYNSPLHF. DNA for the CDR3: TGCAGTGCCCCGCGGGGGGGCGGTGGGTCCTATAATTCACCCCTCCACTTT.

The rearrangement uses TRBV12-3 or TRBV12-4 and TRBJ1-1; D may be TRBD1 (5 bases). V lost 5 bases, J lost 3 bases, and 13 bases lay in between. The CDR3 runs to 14 residues. CDR3 amino acids: CASSPSPGYTEAFF. CDR3 sequence (DNA): TGTGCCAGCAGTCCCTCCCCAGGGTACACTGAAGCTTTCTTT.

V and J are TRBV7-9 and TRBJ2-1, with a weak D call TRBD2 (5 bases). This CDR3 is built from 17 residues. Trimming removed 5 bases from V and 0 bases from J, with 17 bases in between. CDR1 is SEHNR, CDR2 FQNEAQ, per germline (reference sequence). In DNA form, the CDR3 reads TGTGCCAGCAGCCCCCGGGCGGTGAGGGCCTCCTACAATGAGCAGTTCTTC. Its translation is CASSPRAVRASYNEQFF.

This chain uses TRBV6-5 with TRBJ1-2; TRBD1 is a possible D gene (6 bases). This CDR3 is 15 amino acids long. Looked up from germline, CDR1 is MNHEY and CDR2 is SVGAGI. V shed 5 bases and J shed 7 bases, with 20 bases lying between them. The CDR3 DNA sequence: TGTGCCAGCAGTACCACAGGGAATAATAGGCCTGGCTACACCTTC. Translated: CASSTTGNNRPGYTF.

This clonotype came up a few times. The chain employs TRBV10-3 and TRBJ2-1, with D possibly TRBD2 on 5 matching bases. The CDR3 is 12 amino acids. V shed 2 bases and J shed 7 bases, with 6 bases lying between them. Germline values: CDR1 ENHRY, CDR2 SYGVKD. The CDR3 spells CAISETGNEQFF. CDR3 DNA sequence: TGTGCCATCAGTGAGACGGGGAATGAGCAGTTCTTC.

V is TRBV15 and J is TRBJ2-1; 10 bases line up with TRBD1. In germline, CDR1 is LNHNV, CDR2 YYDKDF (reference sequence). The ends lost 5 bases at V and 7 bases at J; junction bases unmatched: 11. CDR3 length equals 16 residues. The CDR3 protein is CATSGTGDGGLNEQFF. CDR3 sequence (DNA): TGTGCCACCAGCGGGACAGGGGACGGGGGACTGAATGAGCAGTTCTTC.

This clonotype was counted between two and nine times. The chain is built from TRBV15 and TRBJ1-2; TRBD1 matches at 8 bases. V shed 1 base and J 4 bases; nucleotides not matched to a gene: 8. Germline-derived CDR1 and CDR2 are LNHNV and YYDKDF (reference sequence). The CDR3 extends over 16 amino acids. The CDR3: CATSRVLQGVGYGYTF. In nucleotides, the CDR3 is TGTGCCACCAGCAGAGTCTTACAGGGGGTCGGCTATGGCTACACCTTC.